What follows is one TCR beta chain and its context. The data are from a study of control samples from healthy donors and cancer patients. The CDR3 consists of 14 residues. Germline assignment: CDR1 KGHSH and CDR2 LQKENI. V lost 2 bases and J lost 1, with 8 bases in between. TCRdb's table, derived via immunoSEQ multiplex PCR, lists solely in-frame clones and lacks some. The data contain approximately 58,000 clones, 87% of them singletons. J is TRBJ1-1 and V is TRBV18; D is unclear. What was sequenced was PBMCs. The receptor was derived from a woman aged 60-70 years with lung cancer. The CDR3 DNA follows: TGTGCCAGCTCACCAAATCCCGGGAACACTGAAGCTTTCTTT. This encodes CASSPNPGNTEAFF.